The entry below gives a single T cell receptor (beta chain) sequence along with its context. Antigen specificity is unknown. The data were obtained in a study of T cell responses to AZD1222 COVID-19 vaccine. V gave up 5 bases and J gave up 0 bases, with 6 bases separating them. CDR1 SGHTA and CDR2 FQGNSA come from the germline V gene. The CDR3 runs 13 residues. Study findings and constraints: Rises in breadth and depth of Spike-specific TCRs came after two AZD1222 doses. Clonal diversity was possibly underestimated; the donors were predominantly white British and more often female. In the spike-specific TCR repertoire, nearly half reportedly target unmutated variant regions. Along spike, vaccine-associated CD4 TCRs were found throughout, with dominance at 160-218 and 743-854.

Profiled with immunoSEQ multiplex PCR; TCRdb holds only in-frame clones, not every one. The repertoire holds 75,000 to 90,000 clones, with 85% to 95% as singletons. The specimen comprised peripheral blood, sampled on day 0 of AZD1222 vaccination. The chain recombines TRBV7-2 with TRBJ2-3; the D is unclear. The TCR originated in an adult in good health. The CDR3 loop is CASSAYSTDTQYF. CDR3 sequence (DNA): TGTGCCAGCAGCGCCTACAGCACAGATACGCAGTATTTT.